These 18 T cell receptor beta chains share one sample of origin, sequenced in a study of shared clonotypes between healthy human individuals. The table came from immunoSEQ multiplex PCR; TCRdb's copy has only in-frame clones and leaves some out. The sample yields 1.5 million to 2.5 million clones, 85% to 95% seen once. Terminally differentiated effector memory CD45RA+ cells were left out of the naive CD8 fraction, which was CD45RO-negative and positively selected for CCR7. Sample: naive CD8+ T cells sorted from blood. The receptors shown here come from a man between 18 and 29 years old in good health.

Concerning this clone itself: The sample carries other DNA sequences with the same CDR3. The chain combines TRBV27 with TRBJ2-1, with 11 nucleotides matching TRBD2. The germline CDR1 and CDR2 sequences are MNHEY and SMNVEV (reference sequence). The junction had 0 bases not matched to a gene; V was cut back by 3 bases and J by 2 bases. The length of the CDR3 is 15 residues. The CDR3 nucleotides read TGTGCCAGCAGTTTTAGCGGGGGGGCCTACAATGAGCAGTTCTTC. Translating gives CASSFSGGAYNEQFF.

In DNA, the CDR3 is TGTGCCAGCAGCTGGGCTAGCGGGAGTTTGGAGCAGTACTTC. It translates to CASSWASGSLEQYF. This chain uses TRBV7-9 with TRBJ2-7; 10 bases line up with TRBD2. J lost 7 bases, V lost 4 bases, and 7 bases had no gene match. The CDR3 is 14 residues long. CDR1 SEHNR and CDR2 FQNEAQ come from the germline V gene (reference sequence). The full variable domain, completed using reference TRBV7-9 and TRBJ2-7, is DTGVSQNPRHKITKRGQNVTFRCDPISEHNRLYWYRQTLGQGPEFLTYFQNEAQLEKSRLLSDRFSAERPKGSFSTLEIQRTEQGDSAMYLCASSWASGSLEQYFGPGTRLTVT.

The CDR3 coding sequence is TGTGCCATCAGTGACCCGCAGGATTCACCCCTCCACTTT. Protein sequence: CAISDPQDSPLHF. The rearrangement links TRBV10-3 to TRBJ1-6; D is unclear. The V and J ends lost 3 bases and 8 bases respectively, with 8 bases between them. CDR1 and CDR2 (germline): ENHRY, SYGVKD. CDR3 length: 13 amino acids.

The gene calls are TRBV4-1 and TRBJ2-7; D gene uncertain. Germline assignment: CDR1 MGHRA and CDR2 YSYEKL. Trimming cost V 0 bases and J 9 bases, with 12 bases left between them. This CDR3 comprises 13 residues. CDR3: CASSQEWGSGQYF. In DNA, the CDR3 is TGCGCCAGCAGCCAAGAATGGGGTTCGGGGCAGTACTTC.

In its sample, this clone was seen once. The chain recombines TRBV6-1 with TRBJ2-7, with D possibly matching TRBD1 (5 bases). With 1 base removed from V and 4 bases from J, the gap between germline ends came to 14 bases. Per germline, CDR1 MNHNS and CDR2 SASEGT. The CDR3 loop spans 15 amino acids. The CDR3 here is CASSEEGISPYEQYF. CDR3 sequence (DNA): TGTGCCAGCAGTGAAGAGGGGATATCACCGTACGAGCAGTACTTC.

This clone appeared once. CDR3 sequence (DNA): TGTGCCAGCAGTGGTCCAGGGGGAACGACTGAAGCTTTCTTT. Protein sequence: CASSGPGGTTEAFF. The rearrangement joins TRBV2 to TRBJ1-1; 7 positions match TRBD1. The junction had 7 bases not matched to a gene; V was cut back by 4 bases and J by 5 bases. The CDR3 length is 14 residues. CDR1 is SNHLY and CDR2 is FYNNEI in the germline V gene.

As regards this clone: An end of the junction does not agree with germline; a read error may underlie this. The CDR3: CASSLDSYEGFF. The CDR3 DNA sequence: TGTGCCAGCAGCTTGGATTCTTACGAGGGGTTCTTC. The chain recombines TRBV5-5 with TRBJ2-7; D tentatively fits TRBD1 or TRBD2 (5 bases each). Germline V CDR1 and CDR2: SGHKS, YYEKEE (reference sequence). The CDR3 sequence is 12 residues long.

CDR3 in amino acids: CASVDYRVRDTQYF. CDR3 in DNA: TGTGCCAGTGTAGATTACCGGGTTAGGGATACGCAGTATTTT. The gene calls are TRBV2 and TRBJ2-3; no clear D. CDR1 and CDR2 from the germline V gene are SNHLY and FYNNEI. The CDR3 covers 14 residues. The V end was cut by 9 bases, the J end by 6 bases, with 19 bases between. The full variable domain, its missing parts supplied by reference TRBV2 and TRBJ2-3, is EPEVTQTPSHQVTQMGQEVILRCVPISNHLYFYWYRQILGQKVEFLVSFYNNEISEKSEIFDDQFSVERPDGSNFTLKIRSTKLEDSAMYFCASVDYRVRDTQYFGPGTRLTVL.

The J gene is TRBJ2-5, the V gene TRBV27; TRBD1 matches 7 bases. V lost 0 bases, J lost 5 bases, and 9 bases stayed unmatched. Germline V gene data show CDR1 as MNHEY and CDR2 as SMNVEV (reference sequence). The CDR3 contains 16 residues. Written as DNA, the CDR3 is TGTGCCAGCAGTTTATCGACCCCGACAGGGCCCGAGACCCAGTACTTC. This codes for CASSLSTPTGPETQYF.

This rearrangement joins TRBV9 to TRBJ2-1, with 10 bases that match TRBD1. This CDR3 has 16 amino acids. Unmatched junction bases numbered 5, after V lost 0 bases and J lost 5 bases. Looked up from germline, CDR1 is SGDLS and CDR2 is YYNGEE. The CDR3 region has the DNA TGTGCCAGCAGCGTAGAGGAGACAGGGGGCCACAATGAGCAGTTCTTC. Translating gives CASSVEETGGHNEQFF.

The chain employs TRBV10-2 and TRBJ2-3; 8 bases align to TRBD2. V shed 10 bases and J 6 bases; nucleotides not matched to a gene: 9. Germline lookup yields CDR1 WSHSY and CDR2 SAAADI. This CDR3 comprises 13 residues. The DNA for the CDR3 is TGCGCCACCACGGGGGGGGCGAGCGATACGCAGTATTTT. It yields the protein CATTGGASDTQYF.

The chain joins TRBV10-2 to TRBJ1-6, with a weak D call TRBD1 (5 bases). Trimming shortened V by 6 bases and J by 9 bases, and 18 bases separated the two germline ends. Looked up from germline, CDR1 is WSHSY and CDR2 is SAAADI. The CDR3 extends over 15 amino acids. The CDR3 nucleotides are TGCGCCAGCAGGGACACCGGGCCGTTGGGTTCACCCCTCCACTTT. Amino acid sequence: CASRDTGPLGSPLHF.

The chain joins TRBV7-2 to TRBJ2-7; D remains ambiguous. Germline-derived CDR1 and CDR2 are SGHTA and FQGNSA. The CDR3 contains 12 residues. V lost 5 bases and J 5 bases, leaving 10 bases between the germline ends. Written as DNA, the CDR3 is TGTGCCAGCAGCCCTTCATCCCACGAGCAGTACTTC. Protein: CASSPSSHEQYF.

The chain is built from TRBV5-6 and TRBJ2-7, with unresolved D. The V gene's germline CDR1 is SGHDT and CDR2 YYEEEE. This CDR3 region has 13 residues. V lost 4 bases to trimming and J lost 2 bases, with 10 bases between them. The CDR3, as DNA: TGTGCCAGCAGCGATTCCTTGACCTACGAGCAGTACTTC. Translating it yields CASSDSLTYEQYF.

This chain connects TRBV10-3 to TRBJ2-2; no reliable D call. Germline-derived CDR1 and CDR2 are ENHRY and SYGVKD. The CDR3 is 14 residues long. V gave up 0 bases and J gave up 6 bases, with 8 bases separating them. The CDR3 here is CAISESRGAGELFF. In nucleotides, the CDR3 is TGTGCCATCAGTGAGTCCAGAGGAGCCGGGGAGCTGTTTTTT.

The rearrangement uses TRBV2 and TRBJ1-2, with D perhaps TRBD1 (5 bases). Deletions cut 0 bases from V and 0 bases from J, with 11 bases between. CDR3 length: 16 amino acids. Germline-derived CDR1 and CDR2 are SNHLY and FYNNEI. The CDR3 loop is CASSEAWGVSNYGYTF. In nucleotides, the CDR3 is TGTGCCAGCAGTGAAGCATGGGGGGTTTCTAACTATGGCTACACCTTC.

The CDR3 nucleotides are TGTGCCAGCAGCGTGGGACAGGGGCGTTTGGTACGGGAGACCCAGTACTTC. Amino acid sequence: CASSVGQGRLVRETQYF. The V gene is TRBV7-8, the J gene TRBJ2-5; 10 bases are shared with TRBD1. Germline V gene lookup returns CDR1 SGHVS and CDR2 FQNEAQ. V lost 5 bases to trimming and J lost 5 bases; unmatched junction nucleotides: 14. The CDR3 runs to 17 residues.

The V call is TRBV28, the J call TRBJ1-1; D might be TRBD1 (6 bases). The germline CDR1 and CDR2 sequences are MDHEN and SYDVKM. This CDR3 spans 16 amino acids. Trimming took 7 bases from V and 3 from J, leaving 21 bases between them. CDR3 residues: CASTAAPGAPDTEAFF. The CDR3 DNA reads TGTGCCAGCACCGCAGCCCCGGGGGCGCCGGACACTGAAGCTTTCTTT.